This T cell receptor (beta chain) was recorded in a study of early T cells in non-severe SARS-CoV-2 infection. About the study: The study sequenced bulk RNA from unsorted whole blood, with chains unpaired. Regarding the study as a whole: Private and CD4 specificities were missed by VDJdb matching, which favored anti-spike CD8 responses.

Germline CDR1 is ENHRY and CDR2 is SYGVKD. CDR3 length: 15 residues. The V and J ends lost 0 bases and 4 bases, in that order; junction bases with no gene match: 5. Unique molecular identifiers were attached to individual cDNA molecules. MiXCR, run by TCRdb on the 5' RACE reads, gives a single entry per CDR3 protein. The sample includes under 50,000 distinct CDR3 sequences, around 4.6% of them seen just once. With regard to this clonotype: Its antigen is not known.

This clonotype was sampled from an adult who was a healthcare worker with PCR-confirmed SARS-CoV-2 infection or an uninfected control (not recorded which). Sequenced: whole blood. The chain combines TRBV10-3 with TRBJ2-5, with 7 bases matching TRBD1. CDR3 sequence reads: CAISESRQGPETQYF. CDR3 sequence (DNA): TGTGCCATCAGTGAGTCCCGACAGGGCCCAGAGACCCAGTACTTC.